Shown below are 10 T cell receptor beta chains from a single sample sequenced in a study of CD8 T cells in ankylosing spondylitis. Via MiXCR, TCRdb re-called the 5' RACE reads, giving one row per CDR3 protein. The table lists roughly 180,000 distinct CDR3 sequences, approximately 10% of them singletons, with about 14% in the top ten. The sequenced sample was blood, either unsorted or a sorted T cell fraction (not recorded which). Source of these receptors: a female donor with ankylosing spondylitis or in good health (not recorded which).

This clonotype was counted ten times or more. The gene calls are TRBV6-2 or TRBV6-3 and TRBJ1-2, with D unclear. The CDR3 length is 14 residues. Trimming stripped 0 bases from V and 8 bases from J, with 13 bases between. Per the germline V gene, CDR1 is MNHEY and CDR2 is SVGEGT. The CDR3 protein is CASSYSRTQGGYTF. The CDR3 DNA is TGTGCCAGCAGTTACTCCCGGACCCAAGGCGGCTACACCTTC.

In its sample, this clonotype was seen a few times. The chain is built from TRBV27 and TRBJ2-2; D is perhaps TRBD2 (6 bases). CDR3 length equals 16 residues. Germline V gene lookup returns CDR1 MNHEY and CDR2 SMNVEV (reference sequence). The ends were cut back, 0 bases at V and 6 bases at J, with 14 bases in the middle. The CDR3 sequence is CASSLSPYSGAGELFF. The CDR3 coding sequence is TGTGCCAGCAGTTTATCGCCGTATTCGGGAGCCGGGGAGCTGTTTTTT.

This clonotype has a count of ten or more. The chain is built from TRBV25-1 and TRBJ2-2, with D unclear. Germline CDR1 and CDR2: MGHDK and SYGVNS. Trimming removed 5 bases from V and 6 bases from J, with 4 bases in between. The CDR3 is made up of 11 amino acids. This CDR3 is CASSWAGELFF. The CDR3 DNA reads as TGTGCCAGCAGTTGGGCCGGGGAGCTGTTTTTT.

This clonotype was seen repeatedly, ten times or more. V usage is TRBV12-3 or TRBV12-4 and J usage is TRBJ2-5; D not certain. There are 12 residues in the CDR3. The V end lost 8 bases, the J end lost 5 bases, and 12 bases lay between the germline ends. Here the CDR3 DNA reads TGTGCCAGCGGCATAGGGCCGGAGACCCAGTACTTC. Its protein is CASGIGPETQYF.

There are many counts of this clonotype. V and J are TRBV7-2 and TRBJ2-3, with D possibly being TRBD2 (5 bases). This CDR3 comprises 13 residues. Trimming took off 2 bases at V and 3 bases at J, with 6 bases between the two ends. Germline V gene sequence: CDR1 SGHTA, CDR2 FQGNSA. CDR3 DNA sequence: TGTGCCAGCAGCTTACCGGGAACAGATACGCAGTATTTT. This translates into CASSLPGTDTQYF.

V and J are TRBV9 and TRBJ2-1; TRBD2 is a possible D gene (6 bases). The V end was cut by 0 bases, the J end by 0 bases, with 13 bases between. Germline CDR1 is SGDLS and CDR2 is YYNGEE. This CDR3 region has 17 residues. This CDR3 is CASSVVPGGASYNEQFF. CDR3 sequence (DNA): TGTGCCAGCAGCGTAGTCCCGGGCGGGGCCTCCTACAATGAGCAGTTCTTC. The full variable domain, completed using reference TRBV9 and TRBJ2-1, is DSGVTQTPKHLITATGQRVTLRCSPRSGDLSVYWYQQSLDQGLQFLIQYYNGEERAKGNILERFSAQQFPDLHSELNLSSLELGDSALYFCASSVVPGGASYNEQFFGPGTRLTVL.

J is TRBJ1-2 and V is TRBV12-3 or TRBV12-4; D is perhaps TRBD1 (5 bases). The V end was cut by 5 bases, the J end by 2 bases, with 12 bases between. This CDR3 is built from 14 residues. CDR3 in DNA: TGTGCCAGCAGTCTAAGACGGGACAACTATGGCTACACCTTC. It yields the protein CASSLRRDNYGYTF.

This clonotype was seen repeatedly, ten times or more. The chain combines TRBV12-3 or TRBV12-4 with TRBJ2-2; a possible D gene is TRBD1 (5 bases). The V and J ends lost 5 bases and 6 bases respectively, with 10 bases between them. The CDR3 is 13 residues long. Written as DNA, the CDR3 is TGTGCCAGCAGTCCCCAGGGCGCCGGGGAGCTGTTTTTT. Amino acids: CASSPQGAGELFF.

This clonotype was picked up a small number of times. The chain has TRBV9 and TRBJ1-5; TRBD1 might be the D (6 bases). CDR3 length equals 14 residues. The ends were cut back, 0 bases at V and 2 bases at J, with 6 bases in the middle. Germline V gene sequence: CDR1 SGDLS, CDR2 YYNGEE. The CDR3 DNA is TGTGCCAGCAGCGTAGAGGGGGGCAATCAGCCCCAGCATTTT. Amino acid sequence: CASSVEGGNQPQHF.

This clonotype came up a few times. The chain employs TRBV20-1 and TRBJ2-1; the match to TRBD1 covers 7 bases. V was pared by 3 bases and J by 4 bases, with 9 bases of the junction left unmatched. CDR3 length: 15 amino acids. The germline V gene encodes CDR1 DFQATT and CDR2 SNEGSKA (reference sequence). CDR3 loop: CSARPQGVNYNEQFF. CDR3 DNA: TGCAGTGCTAGGCCCCAGGGGGTCAATTACAATGAGCAGTTCTTC.